This passage covers 15 T cell receptor beta chains from one sample sequenced in a study of T cells after yellow fever vaccination. TCRdb fed the 5' RACE reads into MiXCR, producing one record per CDR3 protein. The data show a few hundred thousand distinct CDR3 sequences, more than 3% seen once. Material: PBMCs, obtained on the day of the yellow fever booster vaccination. These TCRs come from a man aged 18 to 29 who received the YFV17D yellow fever vaccine.

The CDR3 here is CASSLADLAGADTQYF. The DNA of the CDR3 is TGTGCCAGCAGCTTAGCTGACCTAGCGGGGGCAGATACGCAGTATTTT. The V and J genes are TRBV7-9 and TRBJ2-3; 10 nucleotides match TRBD2. The V gene end was trimmed by 0 bases and the J gene end by 4 bases; junction bases not matched to a gene: 4. CDR3 length equals 16 residues. Looked up from germline, CDR1 is SEHNR and CDR2 is FQNEAQ (reference sequence).

This clonotype was detected many times. The rearrangement joins TRBV11-2 to TRBJ2-1; no definite D call. Germline loops: CDR1 SGHAT, CDR2 FQNNGV. The CDR3 has 15 amino acids. The V end was cut by 1 base, the J end by 4 bases, with 11 bases between. CDR3 in amino acids: CASSLGPTTYNEQFF. CDR3 coding DNA: TGTGCCAGCAGCTTAGGGCCGACGACGTACAATGAGCAGTTCTTC.

The sample holds a few counts of this clonotype. The chain employs TRBV5-8 and TRBJ2-5, with 9 bases that match TRBD2. J was trimmed by 3 bases and V by 4 bases; bases with no gene match: 7. The CDR3 loop spans 15 amino acids. Germline V gene sequence: CDR1 SGHTS, CDR2 YDEGEE. DNA of the CDR3: TGTGCCAGCAGCGAGGGGCGGACTAGCGAAGAGACCCAGTACTTC. Protein: CASSEGRTSEETQYF. The variable domain in full, with the rest retrieved from reference TRBV5-8 and TRBJ2-5, is EAGVTQSPTHLIKTRGQQATLRCSPISGHTSVYWYQQALGLGLQFLLWYDEGEERNRGNFPPRFSGRQFPNYSSELNVNALELEDSALYLCASSEGRTSEETQYFGPGTRLLVL.

The table lists this clonotype with many counts. The chain combines TRBV12-5 with TRBJ2-3, with D tentatively TRBD1 (6 bases). The CDR3 consists of 13 residues. Germline assignment: CDR1 LGHNT and CDR2 FRNRAP. Trimming left V 6 bases short and J 4 bases short, with 11 bases between. The CDR3 DNA sequence: TGTGCTAGTGGCACTGACAGGTCAGATACGCAGTATTTT. Translation: CASGTDRSDTQYF.

The chain is built from TRBV12-3 or TRBV12-4 and TRBJ1-6; D uncertain. The CDR3 loop spans 14 amino acids. Trimming removed 6 bases from V and 2 bases from J, with 8 bases in between. The CDR3: CASRGGPYNSPLHF. The CDR3 DNA is TGTGCCAGCAGGGGCGGGCCCTATAATTCACCCCTCCACTTT.

This clonotype was seen more than once but under ten times. The rearrangement uses TRBV20-1 and TRBJ1-1; 8 bases are a match to TRBD1. The V gene's germline CDR1 is DFQATT and CDR2 SNEGSKA (reference sequence). The CDR3 covers 13 residues. Germline trimming cut 2 bases from V and 3 bases from J; bases unmatched to any gene: 2. CDR3 in amino acids: CSARQQGDTEAFF. DNA of the CDR3: TGCAGTGCTAGACAACAGGGGGACACTGAAGCTTTCTTT.

This clonotype was detected ten times or more. The chain uses TRBV3-1 and TRBJ2-7; D is unclear. Germline-derived CDR1 and CDR2 are LGHDT and YNNKEL (reference sequence). CDR3 length: 15 residues. Trimming took off 4 bases at V and 2 bases at J, with 15 bases between the two ends. CDR3 in DNA: TGTGCCAGCAGCCCCTATCCCGGCAGCACCTACGAGCAGTACTTC. This gives the protein CASSPYPGSTYEQYF.

This clonotype showed up many times. This sequence joins TRBV2 and TRBJ2-1, with TRBD1 as a possible D gene (6 bases). The V end lost 4 bases, the J end lost 10 bases, and 11 bases lay between the germline ends. The CDR3 length is 12 residues. Germline V CDR1 and CDR2: SNHLY, FYNNEI. The CDR3 sequence is CASSVDRYEQFF. CDR3 bases: TGTGCCAGCAGTGTCGACAGGTACGAGCAGTTCTTC.

This clonotype was observed many times. The chain couples TRBV29-1 to TRBJ2-5, with D perhaps being TRBD1 or TRBD2 (5 bases each). Trimming stripped 5 bases from V and 1 base from J, with 11 bases between. Germline V gene sequence: CDR1 SQVTM, CDR2 ANQGSEA. The CDR3 has 13 amino acids. In nucleotides, the CDR3 is TGCAGCGTTCGGGGACGGTTCCAAGAGACCCAGTACTTC. It codes for CSVRGRFQETQYF.

This clonotype was seen repeatedly, ten times or more. The V gene is TRBV28, the J gene TRBJ2-5, with D tentatively TRBD1 (6 bases). The V gene lost 4 bases and the J gene lost 4 bases, with 16 bases spanning the gap. The CDR3 runs to 15 residues. Per germline, CDR1 MDHEN and CDR2 SYDVKM. In DNA, the CDR3 is TGTGCCAGCAGTTCCGCCCCCGCCAGGGGAGAGACCCAGTACTTC. Translation: CASSSAPARGETQYF.

The chain combines TRBV5-6 with TRBJ2-7; D gene ambiguous. With 4 bases removed from V and 5 bases from J, the gap between germline ends came to 10 bases. The CDR3 totals 12 residues. Germline V gene data show CDR1 as SGHDT and CDR2 as YYEEEE. For the CDR3, the DNA is TGTGCCAGCAGCGATGACAATAACGAGCAGTACTTC. The encoded protein is CASSDDNNEQYF.

This clonotype turned up a few times. The chain couples TRBV5-6 to TRBJ2-2; D possibly corresponds to TRBD1 (6 bases). V lost 4 bases and J lost 1, with 17 bases in between. There are 17 residues in the CDR3. Germline assignment: CDR1 SGHDT and CDR2 YYEEEE. The CDR3 region is CASSSPGTQGNTGELFF. CDR3 coding DNA: TGTGCCAGCAGCAGTCCCGGGACACAGGGGAACACCGGGGAGCTGTTTTTT.

A few counts support this clonotype. The rearrangement uses TRBV6-5 and TRBJ2-6, with no clear D. The V gene's germline CDR1 is MNHEY and CDR2 SVGAGI. This CDR3 spans 13 amino acids. V lost 8 bases, J lost 2 bases, and 7 bases lay in between. The CDR3 loop is CASLSPGANVLTF. In nucleotides, the CDR3 is TGTGCCAGCCTAAGTCCTGGGGCCAACGTCCTGACTTTC.

This clonotype was recorded at least ten times. V usage is TRBV4-2 and J usage is TRBJ2-1, with D tentatively TRBD2 (6 bases). The germline V gene has CDR1 LGHNA and CDR2 YNFKEQ. Between the trimmed V and J ends, which lost 0 bases and 10 bases, there was a span of 10 bases. This CDR3 is built from 13 residues. CDR3 loop: CASSQERSGEQFF. The CDR3 DNA reads TGTGCCAGCAGCCAAGAACGCAGCGGGGAGCAGTTCTTC.

A few counts support this clonotype. The CDR3 region has the DNA TGTGCCAGCTCACCACCTCCGGGGCGATTTCGGTATGGCTACACCTTC. As protein: CASSPPPGRFRYGYTF. The chain joins TRBV18 to TRBJ1-2; maybe TRBD1 (5 bases). The ends were cut back, 0 bases at V and 5 bases at J, with 16 bases in the middle. CDR3 length: 16 residues. Germline assignment: CDR1 KGHSH and CDR2 LQKENI.